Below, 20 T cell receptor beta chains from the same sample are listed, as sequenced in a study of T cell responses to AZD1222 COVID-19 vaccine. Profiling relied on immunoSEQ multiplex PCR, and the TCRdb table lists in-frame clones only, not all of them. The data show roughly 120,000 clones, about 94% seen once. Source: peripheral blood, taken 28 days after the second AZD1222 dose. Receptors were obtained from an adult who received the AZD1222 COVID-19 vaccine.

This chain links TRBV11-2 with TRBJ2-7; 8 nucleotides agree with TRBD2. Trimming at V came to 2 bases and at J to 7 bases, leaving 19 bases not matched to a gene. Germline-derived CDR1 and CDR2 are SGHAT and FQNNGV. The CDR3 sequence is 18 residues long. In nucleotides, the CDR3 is TGTGCCAGCAGCTTATTGAAGTTCGGGGGAGGATCGGGAGGGGAGCAGTACTTC. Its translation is CASSLLKFGGGSGGEQYF.

The CDR3 loop is CASSLLLSGTGELFF. The CDR3 DNA sequence: TGTGCCAGCAGTCTACTACTATCGGGGACCGGGGAGCTGTTTTTT. The V call is TRBV6-5, the J call TRBJ2-2; perhaps TRBD2 as D (5 bases). The V end lost 5 bases, the J end lost 5 bases, and 15 bases lay between the germline ends. Germline V CDR1 and CDR2: MNHEY, SVGAGI. This CDR3 comprises 15 residues.

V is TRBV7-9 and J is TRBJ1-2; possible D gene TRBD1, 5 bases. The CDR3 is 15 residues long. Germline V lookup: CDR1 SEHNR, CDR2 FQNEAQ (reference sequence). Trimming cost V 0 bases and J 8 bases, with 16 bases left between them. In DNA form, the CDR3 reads TGTGCCAGCAGCTTAGCGCTCGGGCAGGGCGTGGGCTACACCTTC. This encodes CASSLALGQGVGYTF.

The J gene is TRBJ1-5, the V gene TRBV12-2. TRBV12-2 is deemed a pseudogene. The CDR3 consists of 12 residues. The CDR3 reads CASRLLEQPQHF. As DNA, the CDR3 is TGTGCAAGTCGCTTATTAGAGCAGCCCCAGCATTTT.

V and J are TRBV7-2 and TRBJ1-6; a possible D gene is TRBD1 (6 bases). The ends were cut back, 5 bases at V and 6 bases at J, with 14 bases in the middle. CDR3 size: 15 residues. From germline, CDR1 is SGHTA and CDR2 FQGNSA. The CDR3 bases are TGTGCCAGCAGCCTACAGGGTGGGAGTAATTCACCCCTCCACTTT. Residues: CASSLQGGSNSPLHF.

CDR3 protein: CASSPSMAQDYGYTF. CDR3 DNA sequence: TGTGCCAGCTCACCATCAATGGCGCAGGACTATGGCTACACCTTC. The chain has TRBV18 and TRBJ1-2; D not certain. CDR3 size: 15 residues. The germline gives CDR1 KGHSH, CDR2 LQKENI. Trimming pared 2 bases from V and 3 bases from J, leaving 13 bases between.

CDR3 sequence: CASSLTPGLGGDEQFF. The CDR3 nucleotides are TGTGCCAGCAGCCTCACCCCGGGACTAGGGGGCGATGAGCAGTTCTTC. The rearrangement uses TRBV9 and TRBJ2-1, with D perhaps TRBD2 (8 bases). V lost 4 bases to trimming and J lost 8 bases, with 22 bases between them. The CDR3 is 16 amino acids. The V gene's germline CDR1 is SGDLS and CDR2 YYNGEE.

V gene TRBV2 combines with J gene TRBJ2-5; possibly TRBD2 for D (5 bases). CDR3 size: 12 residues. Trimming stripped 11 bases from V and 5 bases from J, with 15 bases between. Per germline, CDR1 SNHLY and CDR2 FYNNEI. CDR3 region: CAGGQQMETQYF. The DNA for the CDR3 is TGTGCCGGAGGTCAGCAGATGGAGACCCAGTACTTC.

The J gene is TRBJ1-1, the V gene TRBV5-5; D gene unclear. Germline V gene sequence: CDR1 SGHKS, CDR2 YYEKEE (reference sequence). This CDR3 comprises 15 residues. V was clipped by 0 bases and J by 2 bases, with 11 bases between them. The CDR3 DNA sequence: TGTGCCAGCAGCTTGGCCCAGGCGACCAACACTGAAGCTTTCTTT. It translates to CASSLAQATNTEAFF.

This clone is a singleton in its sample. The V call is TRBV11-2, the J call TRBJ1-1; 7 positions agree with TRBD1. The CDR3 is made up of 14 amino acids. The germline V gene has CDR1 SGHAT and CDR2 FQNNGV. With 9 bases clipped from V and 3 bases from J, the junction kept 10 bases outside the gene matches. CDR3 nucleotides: TGTGCCAGTCTGACAGGGAGGGAGGACACTGAAGCTTTCTTT. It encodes CASLTGREDTEAFF.

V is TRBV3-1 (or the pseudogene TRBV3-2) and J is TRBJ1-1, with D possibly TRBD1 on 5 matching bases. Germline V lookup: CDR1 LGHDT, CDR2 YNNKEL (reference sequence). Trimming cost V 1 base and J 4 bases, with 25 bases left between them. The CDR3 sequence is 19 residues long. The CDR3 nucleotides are TGTGCCAGCAGCCAAGGGGTCTATTCAGGGAGGTTTCTCGGCACTGAAGCTTTCTTT. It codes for CASSQGVYSGRFLGTEAFF.

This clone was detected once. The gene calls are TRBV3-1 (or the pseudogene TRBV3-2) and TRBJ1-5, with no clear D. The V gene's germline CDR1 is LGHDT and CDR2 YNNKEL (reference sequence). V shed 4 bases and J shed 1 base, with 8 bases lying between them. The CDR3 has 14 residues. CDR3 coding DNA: TGTGCCAGCAGCCGGACGGGGAGCAATCAGCCCCAGCATTTT. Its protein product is CASSRTGSNQPQHF.

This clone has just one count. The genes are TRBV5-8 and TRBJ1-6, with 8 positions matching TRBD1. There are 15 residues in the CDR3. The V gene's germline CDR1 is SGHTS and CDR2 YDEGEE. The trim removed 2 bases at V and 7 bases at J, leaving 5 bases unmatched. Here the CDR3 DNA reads TGTGCCAGCAGCTTTTCGACAGGGGTCAATTCACCCCTCCACTTT. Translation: CASSFSTGVNSPLHF.

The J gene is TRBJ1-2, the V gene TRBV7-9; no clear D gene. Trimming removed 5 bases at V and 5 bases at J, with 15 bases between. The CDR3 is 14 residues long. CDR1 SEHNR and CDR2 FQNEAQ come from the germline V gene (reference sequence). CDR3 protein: CASSAALLGYGYTF. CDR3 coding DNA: TGTGCCAGCAGCGCTGCCCTCCTGGGTTATGGCTACACCTTC.

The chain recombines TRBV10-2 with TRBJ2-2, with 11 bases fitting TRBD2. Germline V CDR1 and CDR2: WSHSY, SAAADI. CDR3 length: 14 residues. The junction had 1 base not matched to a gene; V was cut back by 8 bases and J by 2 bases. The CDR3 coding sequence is TGCGCCAGCCGACTAGCGGGAAACACCGGGGAGCTGTTTTTT. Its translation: CASRLAGNTGELFF.

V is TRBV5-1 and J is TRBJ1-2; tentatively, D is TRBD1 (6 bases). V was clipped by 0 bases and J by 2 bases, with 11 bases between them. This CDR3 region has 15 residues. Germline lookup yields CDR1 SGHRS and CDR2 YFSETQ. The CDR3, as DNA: TGCGCCAGCAGCTTGGTACAGGGAGGCAACTATGGCTACACCTTC. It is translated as CASSLVQGGNYGYTF.

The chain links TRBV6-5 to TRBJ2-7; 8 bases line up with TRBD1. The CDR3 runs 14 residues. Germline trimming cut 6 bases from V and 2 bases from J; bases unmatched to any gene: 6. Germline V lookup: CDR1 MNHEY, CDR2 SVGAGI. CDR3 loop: CASRRQGIAYEQYF. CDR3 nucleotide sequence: TGTGCCAGCAGAAGACAGGGGATAGCCTACGAGCAGTACTTC.

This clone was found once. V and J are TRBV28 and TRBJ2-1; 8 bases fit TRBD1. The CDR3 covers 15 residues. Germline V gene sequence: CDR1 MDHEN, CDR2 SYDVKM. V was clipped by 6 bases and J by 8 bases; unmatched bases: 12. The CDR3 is CASRRSGTGNDEQFF. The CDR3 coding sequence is TGTGCCAGCAGGAGATCCGGGACAGGCAATGATGAGCAGTTCTTC.

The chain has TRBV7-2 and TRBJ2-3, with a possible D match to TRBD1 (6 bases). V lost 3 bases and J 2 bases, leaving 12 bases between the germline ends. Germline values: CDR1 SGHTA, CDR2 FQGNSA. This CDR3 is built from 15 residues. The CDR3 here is CASSFYREPTDTQYF. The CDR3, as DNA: TGTGCCAGCAGCTTCTACAGGGAACCCACAGATACGCAGTATTTT.

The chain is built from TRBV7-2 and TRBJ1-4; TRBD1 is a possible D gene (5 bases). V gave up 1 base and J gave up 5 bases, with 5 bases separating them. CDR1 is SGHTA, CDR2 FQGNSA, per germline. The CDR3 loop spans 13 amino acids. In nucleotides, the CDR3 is TGTGCCAGCAGCTTAGGGGGGAATGAAAAACTGTTTTTT. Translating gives CASSLGGNEKLFF.